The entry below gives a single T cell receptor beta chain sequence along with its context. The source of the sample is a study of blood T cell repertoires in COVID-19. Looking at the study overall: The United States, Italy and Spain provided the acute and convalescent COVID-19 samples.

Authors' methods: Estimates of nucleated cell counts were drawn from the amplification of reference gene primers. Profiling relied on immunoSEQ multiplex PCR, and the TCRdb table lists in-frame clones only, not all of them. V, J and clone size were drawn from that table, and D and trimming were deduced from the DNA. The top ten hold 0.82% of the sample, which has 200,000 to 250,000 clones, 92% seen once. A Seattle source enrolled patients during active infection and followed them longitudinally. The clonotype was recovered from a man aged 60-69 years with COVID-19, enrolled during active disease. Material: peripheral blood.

CDR3 loop: CASSLSREVQPQHF. The CDR3 DNA reads TGTGCCAGCAGCTTATCACGGGAAGTTCAGCCCCAGCATTTT. V and J are TRBV7-2 and TRBJ1-5; D unresolved. The V end lost 2 bases, the J end lost 6 bases, and 11 bases lay between the germline ends. The V gene's germline CDR1 is SGHTA and CDR2 FQGNSA. This CDR3 spans 14 amino acids.